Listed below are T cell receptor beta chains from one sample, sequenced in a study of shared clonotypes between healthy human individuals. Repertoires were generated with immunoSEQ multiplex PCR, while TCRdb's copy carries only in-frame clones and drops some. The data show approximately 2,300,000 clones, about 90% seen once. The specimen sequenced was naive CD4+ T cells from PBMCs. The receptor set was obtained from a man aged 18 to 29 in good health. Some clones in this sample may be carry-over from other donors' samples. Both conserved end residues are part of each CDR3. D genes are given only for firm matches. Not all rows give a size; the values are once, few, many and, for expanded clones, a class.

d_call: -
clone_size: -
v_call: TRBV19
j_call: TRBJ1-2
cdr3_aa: CASTAPGGSYGYTF
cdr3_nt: TGTGCCAGTACCGCCCCTGGGGGGAGCTATGGCTACACCTTC

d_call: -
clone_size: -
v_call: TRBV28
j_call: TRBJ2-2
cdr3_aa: CASSQPGPRELFF
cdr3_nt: TGTGCCAGCAGCCAACCCGGGCCCAGGGAGCTGTTTTTT

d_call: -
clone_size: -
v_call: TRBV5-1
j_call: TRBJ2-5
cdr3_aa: CASSLSIFQETQYF
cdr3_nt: TGCGCCAGCAGCTTGAGTATCTTCCAAGAGACCCAGTACTTC

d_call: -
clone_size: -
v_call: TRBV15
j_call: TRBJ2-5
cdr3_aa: CATSREAEYTKTQYF
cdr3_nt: TGTGCCACCAGCAGAGAGGCAGAGTACACTAAGACCCAGTACTTC

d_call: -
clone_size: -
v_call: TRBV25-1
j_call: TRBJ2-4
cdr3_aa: CASSDRGLGVGNIQYF
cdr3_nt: TGTGCCAGCAGTGACCGAGGCCTGGGGGTGGGGAACATTCAGTACTTC

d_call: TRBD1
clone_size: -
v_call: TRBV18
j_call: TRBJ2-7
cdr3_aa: CASSPGTGDYEQYF
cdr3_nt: TGTGCCAGCTCACCCGGGACAGGTGACTACGAGCAGTACTTC

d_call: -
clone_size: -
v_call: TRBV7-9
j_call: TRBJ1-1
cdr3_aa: CASSLNVNTEAFF
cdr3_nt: TGTGCCAGCAGCTTAAATGTGAACACTGAAGCTTTCTTT

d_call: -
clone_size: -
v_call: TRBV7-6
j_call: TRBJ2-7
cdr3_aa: CASSLARQGLGEQYF
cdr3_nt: TGTGCCAGCAGCTTAGCGCGGCAGGGACTGGGCGAGCAGTACTTC

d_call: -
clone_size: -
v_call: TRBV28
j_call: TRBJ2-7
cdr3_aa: CASSPTRQDSYEQYF
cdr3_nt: TGTGCCAGCAGTCCCACCCGACAGGACTCCTACGAGCAGTACTTC

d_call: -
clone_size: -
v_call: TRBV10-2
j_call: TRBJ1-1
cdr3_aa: CASLGILKPNTEAFF
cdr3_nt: TGCGCCAGCCTGGGGATCCTGAAGCCGAACACTGAAGCTTTCTTT

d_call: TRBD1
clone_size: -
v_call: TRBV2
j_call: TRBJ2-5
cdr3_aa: CASMQDRAQETQYF
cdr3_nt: TGTGCCAGCATGCAGGACAGGGCCCAAGAGACCCAGTACTTC

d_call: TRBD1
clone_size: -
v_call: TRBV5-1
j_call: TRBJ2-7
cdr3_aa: CASSEDRGIQEQYF
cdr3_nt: TGCGCCAGCAGCGAGGACAGGGGGATACAAGAGCAGTACTTC

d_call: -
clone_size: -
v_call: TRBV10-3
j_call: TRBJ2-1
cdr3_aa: CAISVVVGDGLYNEQFF
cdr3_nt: TGTGCCATCAGTGTAGTTGTGGGGGACGGCCTATACAATGAGCAGTTCTTC

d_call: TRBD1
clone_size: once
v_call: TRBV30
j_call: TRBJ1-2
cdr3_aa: CAFQTGTNYGYTF
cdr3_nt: TGTGCCTTCCAGACAGGGACCAACTATGGCTACACCTTC

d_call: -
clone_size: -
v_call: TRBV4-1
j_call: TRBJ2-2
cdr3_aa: CASSQDRTGDAGELFF
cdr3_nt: TGCGCCAGCAGCCAAGATAGGACGGGGGACGCCGGGGAGCTGTTTTTT

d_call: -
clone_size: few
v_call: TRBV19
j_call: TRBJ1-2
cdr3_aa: CASSLGVVNYGYTF
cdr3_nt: TGTGCCAGTAGCCTAGGAGTTGTTAACTATGGCTACACCTTC

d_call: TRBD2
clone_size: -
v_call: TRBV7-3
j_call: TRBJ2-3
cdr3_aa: CASSPGTSGGDTQYF
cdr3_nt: TGTGCCAGCAGTCCCGGGACTAGCGGAGGGGATACGCAGTATTTT

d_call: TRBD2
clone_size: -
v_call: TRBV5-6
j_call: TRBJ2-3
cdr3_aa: CASSFGLAGRTDTQYF
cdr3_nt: TGTGCCAGCAGCTTCGGACTAGCGGGACGCACAGATACGCAGTATTTT

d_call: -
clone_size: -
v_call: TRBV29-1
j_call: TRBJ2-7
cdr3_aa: CSVLIAGLYEQYF
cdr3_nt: TGCAGCGTCCTGATTGCAGGGCTCTACGAGCAGTACTTC

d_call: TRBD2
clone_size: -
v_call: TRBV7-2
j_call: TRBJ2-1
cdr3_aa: CASSPGGAAYNEQFF
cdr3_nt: TGTGCCAGCAGCCCGGGGGGGGCGGCCTACAATGAGCAGTTCTTC

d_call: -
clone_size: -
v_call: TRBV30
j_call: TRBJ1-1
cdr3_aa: CAWRTGWTEAFF
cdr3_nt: TGTGCCTGGAGGACAGGATGGACTGAAGCTTTCTTT

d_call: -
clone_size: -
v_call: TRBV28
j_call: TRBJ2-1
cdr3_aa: CASSLLTEQFF
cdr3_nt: TGTGCCAGCAGTTTGCTGACAGAGCAGTTCTTC

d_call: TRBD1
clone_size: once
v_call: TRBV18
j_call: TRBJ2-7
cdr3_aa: CASSPFYRDRTGEQYF
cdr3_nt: TGTGCCAGCTCACCATTCTACCGGGACAGGACCGGCGAGCAGTACTTC

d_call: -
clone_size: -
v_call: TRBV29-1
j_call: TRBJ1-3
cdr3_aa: CSVVQSTGNTIYF
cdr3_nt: TGCAGCGTTGTTCAGAGCACTGGAAACACCATATATTTT

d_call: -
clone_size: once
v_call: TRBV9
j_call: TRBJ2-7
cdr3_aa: CASSVAASTYEQYF
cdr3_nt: TGTGCCAGCAGCGTAGCGGCTAGTACCTACGAGCAGTACTTC

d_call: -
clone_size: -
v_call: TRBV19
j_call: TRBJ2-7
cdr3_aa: CASSIHRRGSYEQYF
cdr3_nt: TGTGCCAGTAGTATACACAGGAGAGGGAGCTACGAGCAGTACTTC

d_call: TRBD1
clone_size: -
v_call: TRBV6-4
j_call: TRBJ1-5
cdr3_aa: CASSGAGQGPRAAQPQHF
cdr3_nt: TGTGCCAGCAGTGGCGCGGGACAGGGTCCACGAGCGGCTCAGCCCCAGCATTTT

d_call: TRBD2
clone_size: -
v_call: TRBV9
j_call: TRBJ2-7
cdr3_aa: CASSVGVAGGVEQYF
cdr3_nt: TGTGCCAGCAGCGTAGGGGTAGCGGGAGGGGTCGAGCAGTACTTC

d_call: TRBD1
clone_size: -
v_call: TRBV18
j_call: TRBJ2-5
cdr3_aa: CASSPRQGATETQYF
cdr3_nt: TGTGCCAGCTCACCAAGACAGGGGGCTACGGAGACCCAGTACTTC

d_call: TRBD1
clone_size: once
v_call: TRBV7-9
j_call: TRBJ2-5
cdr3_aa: CASSSGTGGQETQYF
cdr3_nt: TGTGCCAGCAGCTCCGGGACAGGGGGGCAAGAGACCCAGTACTTC

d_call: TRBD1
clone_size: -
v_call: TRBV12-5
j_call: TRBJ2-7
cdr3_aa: CASGLSPGQGGSYEQYF
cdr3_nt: TGTGCTAGTGGTTTGTCCCCTGGACAGGGTGGTTCCTACGAGCAGTACTTC

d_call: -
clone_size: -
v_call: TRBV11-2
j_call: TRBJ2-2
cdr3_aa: CASSLVLSSGTGELFF
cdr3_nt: TGTGCCAGCAGCTTAGTCTTGAGTAGCGGCACCGGGGAGCTGTTTTTT

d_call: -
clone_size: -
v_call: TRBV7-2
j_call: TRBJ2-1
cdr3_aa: CASSRSVGSGGNNEQFF
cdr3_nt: TGTGCCAGCAGCCGAAGCGTTGGTAGCGGAGGGAACAATGAGCAGTTCTTC

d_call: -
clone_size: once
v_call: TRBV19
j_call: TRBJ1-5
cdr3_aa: CASSPGRGAPQPQHF
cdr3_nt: TGTGCCAGTAGTCCCGGCAGGGGAGCGCCTCAGCCCCAGCATTTT

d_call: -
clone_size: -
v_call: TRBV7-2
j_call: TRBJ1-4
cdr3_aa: CASSRGGSEEKLFF
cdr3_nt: TGTGCCAGCTCTCGGGGGGGCTCAGAGGAAAAACTGTTTTTT

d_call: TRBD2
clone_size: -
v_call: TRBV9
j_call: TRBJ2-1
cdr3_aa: CASSFSGRAHNEQFF
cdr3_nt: TGTGCCAGCAGCTTTAGCGGGAGGGCCCATAATGAGCAGTTCTTC

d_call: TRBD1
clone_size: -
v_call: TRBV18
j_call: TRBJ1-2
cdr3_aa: CASSPSFLRQGGYGYTF
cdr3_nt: TGTGCCAGCTCACCCTCTTTCCTCCGACAGGGAGGCTATGGCTACACCTTC

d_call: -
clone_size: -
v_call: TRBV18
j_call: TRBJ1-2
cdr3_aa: CASSPGDGRGYTF
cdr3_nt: TGTGCCAGCTCACCAGGAGACGGGCGGGGCTACACCTTC

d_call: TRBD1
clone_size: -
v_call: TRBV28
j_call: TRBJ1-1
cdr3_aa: CASSFKGAGNTEAFF
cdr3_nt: TGTGCCAGCAGTTTTAAGGGGGCAGGGAACACTGAAGCTTTCTTT

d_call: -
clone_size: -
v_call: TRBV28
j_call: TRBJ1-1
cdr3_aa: CASSLHESSNTEAFF
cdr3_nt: TGTGCCAGCAGTTTACATGAATCCTCGAACACTGAAGCTTTCTTT

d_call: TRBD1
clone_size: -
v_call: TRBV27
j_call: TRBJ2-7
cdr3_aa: CASSSRDRNYEQYF
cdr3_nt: TGTGCCAGCAGTTCCCGGGACAGGAACTACGAGCAGTACTTC

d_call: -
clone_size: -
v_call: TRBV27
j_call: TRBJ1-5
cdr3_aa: CASRGSNQPQHF
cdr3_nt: TGTGCCAGCAGGGGGAGCAATCAGCCCCAGCATTTT

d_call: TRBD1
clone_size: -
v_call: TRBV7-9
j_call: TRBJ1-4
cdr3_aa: CASSLTGGTNEKLFF
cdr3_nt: TGTGCCAGCAGCCTAACAGGGGGGACTAATGAAAAACTGTTTTTT